This note documents a single T cell receptor beta chain sequence. This record belongs to a study of blood T cell repertoires in COVID-19. Repertoires were generated with immunoSEQ multiplex PCR, while TCRdb's copy carries only in-frame clones and drops some. Among roughly 100,000 clones listed, approximately 84% were seen once. Sequencing was performed on peripheral blood. The source of this sequence is a man in his forties or fifties with active or convalescent COVID-19.

CDR3 amino acids: CASSHSGTGSYEQYF. The CDR3 DNA sequence: TGTGCCAGCAGCCACTCCGGGACAGGGTCCTACGAGCAGTACTTC. This chain joins TRBV3-1 (or the pseudogene TRBV3-2) and TRBJ2-7, with TRBD1 matching 9 bases. Losses at the gene ends were 3 bases for V and 1 base for J; bases not matched to a gene: 4. Germline-derived CDR1 and CDR2 are LGHDT and YNNKEL (reference sequence). The CDR3 sequence is 15 residues long.